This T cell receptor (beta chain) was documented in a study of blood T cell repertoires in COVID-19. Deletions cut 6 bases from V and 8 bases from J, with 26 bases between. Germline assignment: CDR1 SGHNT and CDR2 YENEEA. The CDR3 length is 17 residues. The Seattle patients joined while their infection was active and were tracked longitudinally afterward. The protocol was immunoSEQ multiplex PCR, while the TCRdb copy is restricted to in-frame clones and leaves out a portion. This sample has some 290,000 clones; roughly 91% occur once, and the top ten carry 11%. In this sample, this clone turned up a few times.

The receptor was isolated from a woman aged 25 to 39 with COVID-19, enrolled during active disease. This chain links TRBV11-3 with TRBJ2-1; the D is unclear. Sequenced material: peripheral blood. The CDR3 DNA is TGTGCCAGCAGTCACCCCAGGTGGGTCCGTGTCGATTATGAGCAGTTCTTC. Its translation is CASSHPRWVRVDYEQFF.